Sequencing of this T cell receptor beta chain was carried out in a study of Tregs in tolerant kidney transplant recipients. Study findings and constraints: This study did not directly address biological reproducibility. Few patients were studied, so findings need validation in larger groups. Activated donor B cell expansion appeared to reveal the most relevant donor-specific TCRbeta repertoire.

With respect to this clone: Its target is not known.

Thawed PBMCs were FACS-sorted into unstimulated CD4+CD25+CD127- regulatory T cells, CD4+CD25- non-regulatory cells, CD4 and CD8 cells. Here immunoSEQ multiplex PCR was the method, and the copy in TCRdb shows in-frame clones only, minus some. Of about 120,000 clones in the sample, 92% were seen once. The TCR comes from a human donor in good health. What was sequenced was CD4+ T cells from blood.

In DNA form, the CDR3 reads TGTGCCAGCAGTTCTCGATTCAATACGCAGTATTTT. As protein: CASSSRFNTQYF. The genes are TRBV6-5 and TRBJ2-3; no firm D call. CDR1 is MNHEY, CDR2 SVGAGI, per germline. V lost 4 bases, J lost 7 bases, and 9 bases lay in between. The CDR3 is made up of 12 amino acids.